These T cell receptor beta chains were read from a single sample in a study of T cell responses to AZD1222 COVID-19 vaccine. The table came from immunoSEQ multiplex PCR; TCRdb's copy has only in-frame clones and leaves some out. The table has 84,000 or so clones, 90% seen once. Material: peripheral blood, obtained 28 days after the second AZD1222 dose. The receptor source for this set is an adult who received the AZD1222 COVID-19 vaccine. Each CDR3 is given with its conserved first and last residue. D genes are given only for firm matches. Where a row states a size, it is once, few, many or the class of an expanded clone; other rows omit it.

CDR3aa: CASSQTAGTGSNEQFF
CDR3nt: TGTGCCAGCAGCCAGACCGCCGGGACCGGGAGTAATGAGCAGTTCTTC
j_gene: TRBJ2-1
d_gene: .
abundance: .
v_gene: TRBV4-2

CDR3aa: CASSPSGLDTEAFF
CDR3nt: TGTGCCAGCTCACCCTCGGGCTTGGACACTGAAGCTTTCTTT
j_gene: TRBJ1-1
d_gene: .
abundance: .
v_gene: TRBV18

CDR3aa: CAIRVTSGSSYEQYF
CDR3nt: TGTGCCATCAGGGTCACTAGCGGGAGCTCCTACGAGCAGTACTTC
j_gene: TRBJ2-7
d_gene: TRBD2
abundance: .
v_gene: TRBV10-3

CDR3aa: CASSGPSNQPQHF
CDR3nt: TGTGCCAGCAGCGGGCCTAGCAATCAGCCCCAGCATTTT
j_gene: TRBJ1-5
d_gene: .
abundance: .
v_gene: TRBV6-6

CDR3aa: CAIRTGTDSYNEQFF
CDR3nt: TGTGCCATCAGGACCGGGACAGACTCCTACAATGAGCAGTTCTTC
j_gene: TRBJ2-1
d_gene: TRBD1
abundance: .
v_gene: TRBV10-3

CDR3aa: CAWSQRYRYGYTF
CDR3nt: TGTGCCTGGAGTCAGAGATACAGATATGGCTACACCTTC
j_gene: TRBJ1-2
d_gene: .
abundance: .
v_gene: TRBV30

CDR3aa: CASSLFNRGGTEAFF
CDR3nt: TGTGCCAGCAGCCTATTTAACAGGGGCGGGACTGAAGCTTTCTTT
j_gene: TRBJ1-1
d_gene: TRBD1
abundance: once
v_gene: TRBV7-2

CDR3aa: CASSLLEDRGSGNTIYF
CDR3nt: TGTGCCAGCAGCTTGTTGGAGGATCGGGGCTCTGGAAACACCATATATTTT
j_gene: TRBJ1-3
d_gene: .
abundance: .
v_gene: TRBV5-4

CDR3aa: CATSDTRQGVTGELFF
CDR3nt: TGTGCCACCAGTGATACCAGACAGGGGGTGACCGGGGAGCTGTTTTTT
j_gene: TRBJ2-2
d_gene: TRBD1
abundance: once
v_gene: TRBV24-1

CDR3aa: CASSSDNEQFF
CDR3nt: TGTGCCAGCAGCTCCGACAATGAGCAGTTCTTC
j_gene: TRBJ2-1
d_gene: .
abundance: .
v_gene: TRBV11-3

CDR3aa: CASKIKALTGELFF
CDR3nt: TGTGCCAGCAAGATTAAAGCGCTCACCGGGGAGCTGTTTTTT
j_gene: TRBJ2-2
d_gene: .
abundance: .
v_gene: TRBV6-5

CDR3aa: CASSPEGRTKNSPLHF
CDR3nt: TGTGCCAGCAGTCCGGAGGGCCGGACGAAGAATTCACCCCTCCACTTT
j_gene: TRBJ1-6
d_gene: .
abundance: .
v_gene: TRBV27

CDR3aa: CASWGLLYNEQFF
CDR3nt: TGTGCCAGCTGGGGACTTCTCTACAATGAGCAGTTCTTC
j_gene: TRBJ2-1
d_gene: .
abundance: .
v_gene: TRBV6-5

CDR3aa: CASGPPSFQPQHF
CDR3nt: TGTGCCAGCGGCCCGCCGTCGTTTCAGCCCCAGCATTTT
j_gene: TRBJ1-5
d_gene: .
abundance: .
v_gene: TRBV7-8

CDR3aa: CASSPGPSRANEKLFF
CDR3nt: TGTGCCAGCAGCCCCGGGCCCTCTCGGGCTAATGAAAAACTGTTTTTT
j_gene: TRBJ1-4
d_gene: .
abundance: .
v_gene: TRBV13

CDR3aa: CASSHAGGPDQPQHF
CDR3nt: TGTGCCAGCAGCCATGCGGGGGGGCCCGATCAGCCCCAGCATTTT
j_gene: TRBJ1-5
d_gene: .
abundance: .
v_gene: TRBV7-9

CDR3aa: CASSLDRGTQYF
CDR3nt: TGTGCCAGCAGCTTGGATAGGGGGACCCAGTACTTC
j_gene: TRBJ2-5
d_gene: .
abundance: .
v_gene: TRBV7-3

CDR3aa: CASSQGDRDQPQHF
CDR3nt: TGTGCCAGCAGCCAAGGGGACAGAGATCAGCCCCAGCATTTT
j_gene: TRBJ1-5
d_gene: TRBD1
abundance: .
v_gene: TRBV3-1/TRBV3-2

CDR3aa: CASSLNFMGTDTQYF
CDR3nt: TGTGCCAGCAGCTTGAATTTTATGGGCACAGATACGCAGTATTTT
j_gene: TRBJ2-3
d_gene: .
abundance: .
v_gene: TRBV7-9

CDR3aa: CASRDRDGEKLFF
CDR3nt: TGTGCCAGTCGAGACAGGGACGGGGAAAAACTGTTTTTT
j_gene: TRBJ1-4
d_gene: TRBD1
abundance: .
v_gene: TRBV19

CDR3aa: CASSPRLAGGGGTDTQYF
CDR3nt: TGTGCCAGCAGCCCCAGACTAGCGGGAGGGGGAGGCACAGATACGCAGTATTTT
j_gene: TRBJ2-3
d_gene: TRBD2
abundance: few
v_gene: TRBV7-8

CDR3aa: CASSSWDRENTIYF
CDR3nt: TGTGCCAGCAGCTCATGGGACAGAGAAAACACCATATATTTT
j_gene: TRBJ1-3
d_gene: TRBD1
abundance: .
v_gene: TRBV13

CDR3aa: CASGGGQPQHF
CDR3nt: TGTGCCAGCGGGGGAGGTCAGCCCCAGCATTTT
j_gene: TRBJ1-5
d_gene: .
abundance: .
v_gene: TRBV6-5

CDR3aa: CASSEIQGGGEAFF
CDR3nt: TGTGCCAGCAGTGAAATACAAGGGGGCGGTGAAGCTTTCTTT
j_gene: TRBJ1-1
d_gene: TRBD1
abundance: .
v_gene: TRBV6-1

CDR3aa: CASTRQGEDGYTF
CDR3nt: TGTGCCAGCACCCGACAGGGGGAAGATGGCTACACCTTC
j_gene: TRBJ1-2
d_gene: TRBD1
abundance: .
v_gene: TRBV12-3/TRBV12-4

CDR3aa: CASSFLAGGGKFF
CDR3nt: TGTGCCAGCAGCTTCTTAGCGGGAGGGGGAAAGTTCTTC
j_gene: TRBJ2-1
d_gene: TRBD2
abundance: .
v_gene: TRBV11-3

CDR3aa: CASWGQNTEAFF
CDR3nt: TGTGCCAGCTGGGGACAGAACACTGAAGCTTTCTTT
j_gene: TRBJ1-1
d_gene: .
abundance: .
v_gene: TRBV6-5

CDR3aa: CASSPASETQYF
CDR3nt: TGTGCCAGCAGCCCAGCGTCCGAGACCCAGTACTTC
j_gene: TRBJ2-5
d_gene: .
abundance: .
v_gene: TRBV7-9

CDR3aa: CASSHPEGYGYTF
CDR3nt: TGTGCCAGCAGCCACCCGGAGGGCTATGGCTACACCTTC
j_gene: TRBJ1-2
d_gene: .
abundance: once
v_gene: TRBV16

CDR3aa: CASSYTTPRDGAEAFF
CDR3nt: TGTGCCAGCAGTTACACTACTCCTCGGGACGGGGCTGAAGCTTTCTTT
j_gene: TRBJ1-1
d_gene: .
abundance: .
v_gene: TRBV6-5

CDR3aa: CASSSRSVGGYTF
CDR3nt: TGTGCCAGCAGCTCACGGTCCGTCGGTGGCTACACCTTC
j_gene: TRBJ1-2
d_gene: .
abundance: .
v_gene: TRBV11-3

CDR3aa: CAWSAGHPYEQYF
CDR3nt: TGTGCCTGGAGTGCGGGACATCCCTACGAGCAGTACTTC
j_gene: TRBJ2-7
d_gene: .
abundance: .
v_gene: TRBV30

CDR3aa: CAISGGGGRTDTQYF
CDR3nt: TGTGCCATCAGTGGAGGCGGGGGCCGCACAGATACGCAGTATTTT
j_gene: TRBJ2-3
d_gene: .
abundance: .
v_gene: TRBV10-3

CDR3aa: CASSRGLSYEQYF
CDR3nt: TGTGCCAGCAGCCGGGGCCTCTCCTACGAGCAGTACTTC
j_gene: TRBJ2-7
d_gene: .
abundance: .
v_gene: TRBV13

CDR3aa: CASSLPQDRGWSNTEAFF
CDR3nt: TGTGCCAGCAGCTTACCGCAGGACAGGGGGTGGTCGAACACTGAAGCTTTCTTT
j_gene: TRBJ1-1
d_gene: TRBD1
abundance: .
v_gene: TRBV7-2

CDR3aa: CASSPAMGTDSPLHF
CDR3nt: TGTGCCAGCAGCCCAGCGATGGGCACCGATTCACCCCTCCACTTT
j_gene: TRBJ1-6
d_gene: .
abundance: .
v_gene: TRBV5-4

CDR3aa: CASSPQKNTEAFF
CDR3nt: TGTGCCAGCTCACCACAGAAAAACACTGAAGCTTTCTTT
j_gene: TRBJ1-1
d_gene: .
abundance: .
v_gene: TRBV18

CDR3aa: CASSRGAIGEKLFF
CDR3nt: TGTGCCAGCAGCCGTGGTGCTATAGGGGAAAAACTGTTTTTT
j_gene: TRBJ1-4
d_gene: .
abundance: .
v_gene: TRBV6-5

CDR3aa: CSVELALYNEQFF
CDR3nt: TGCAGCGTTGAACTAGCGTTATACAATGAGCAGTTCTTC
j_gene: TRBJ2-1
d_gene: .
abundance: .
v_gene: TRBV29-1

CDR3aa: CAISESGQGAGGELFF
CDR3nt: TGTGCCATCAGTGAGTCTGGACAGGGGGCTGGCGGGGAGCTGTTTTTT
j_gene: TRBJ2-2
d_gene: TRBD1
abundance: .
v_gene: TRBV10-3

CDR3aa: CASSELRTNEKLFF
CDR3nt: TGTGCCAGCAGCGAACTTCGTACTAATGAAAAACTGTTTTTT
j_gene: TRBJ1-4
d_gene: .
abundance: .
v_gene: TRBV6-6

CDR3aa: CASTLGSTDTQYF
CDR3nt: TGTGCCAGCACGCTAGGGTCAACAGATACGCAGTATTTT
j_gene: TRBJ2-3
d_gene: .
abundance: .
v_gene: TRBV9

CDR3aa: CASSFRTGSGANVLTF
CDR3nt: TGTGCCAGCAGTTTCCGCACAGGCTCTGGGGCCAACGTCCTGACTTTC
j_gene: TRBJ2-6
d_gene: .
abundance: .
v_gene: TRBV6-5

CDR3aa: CASSVNRGPNTEAFF
CDR3nt: TGTGCCAGCAGCGTCAACCGGGGGCCGAACACTGAAGCTTTCTTT
j_gene: TRBJ1-1
d_gene: .
abundance: once
v_gene: TRBV9

CDR3aa: CASSLYSVNTGELFF
CDR3nt: TGTGCCAGCAGTTTGTACTCCGTGAACACCGGGGAGCTGTTTTTT
j_gene: TRBJ2-2
d_gene: .
abundance: .
v_gene: TRBV27

CDR3aa: CATSDSGTGGNEQFF
CDR3nt: TGTGCCACCAGTGATTCGGGGACAGGGGGCAATGAGCAGTTCTTC
j_gene: TRBJ2-1
d_gene: TRBD1
abundance: .
v_gene: TRBV24-1

CDR3aa: CATRAGGAGELFF
CDR3nt: TGTGCCACCAGAGCGGGGGGCGCCGGGGAGCTGTTTTTT
j_gene: TRBJ2-2
d_gene: TRBD2
abundance: .
v_gene: TRBV24-1

CDR3aa: CASSPGLAGVNEQFF
CDR3nt: TGTGCCAGCAGCCCCGGACTAGCGGGGGTCAATGAGCAGTTCTTC
j_gene: TRBJ2-1
d_gene: TRBD2
abundance: .
v_gene: TRBV7-6

CDR3aa: CASSPSTSGNTIYF
CDR3nt: TGTGCCAGCAGTCCCTCTACCTCTGGAAACACCATATATTTT
j_gene: TRBJ1-3
d_gene: .
abundance: .
v_gene: TRBV2

CDR3aa: CASRVTGGSYEQYF
CDR3nt: TGTGCCAGCCGGGTCACGGGGGGCTCCTACGAGCAGTACTTC
j_gene: TRBJ2-7
d_gene: TRBD2
abundance: .
v_gene: TRBV2

CDR3aa: CSALGGATNEKLFF
CDR3nt: TGCAGCGCCTTAGGTGGGGCAACTAATGAAAAACTGTTTTTT
j_gene: TRBJ1-4
d_gene: .
abundance: .
v_gene: TRBV29-1

CDR3aa: CASSPGGASYNSPLHF
CDR3nt: TGTGCCAGCTCACCAGGGGGGGCCTCCTATAATTCACCCCTCCACTTT
j_gene: TRBJ1-6
d_gene: .
abundance: .
v_gene: TRBV18

CDR3aa: CAIMGSGTEAFF
CDR3nt: TGTGCCATCATGGGGAGCGGCACTGAAGCTTTCTTT
j_gene: TRBJ1-1
d_gene: .
abundance: .
v_gene: TRBV10-3

CDR3aa: CASSPRDPRDTGELFF
CDR3nt: TGTGCCAGCAGCCCCCGGGACCCACGTGACACCGGGGAGCTGTTTTTT
j_gene: TRBJ2-2
d_gene: .
abundance: .
v_gene: TRBV3-1/TRBV3-2

CDR3aa: CASSLVADSYNEQFF
CDR3nt: TGTGCCAGCAGCTTAGTAGCGGACTCATACAATGAGCAGTTCTTC
j_gene: TRBJ2-1
d_gene: .
abundance: once
v_gene: TRBV7-2

CDR3aa: CASSLRPSGSRFF
CDR3nt: TGTGCCAGCAGCTTAAGGCCTAGCGGGAGTCGGTTCTTC
j_gene: TRBJ2-1
d_gene: TRBD2
abundance: .
v_gene: TRBV7-3

CDR3aa: CASSQVGGGNEQFF
CDR3nt: TGTGCCAGCAGCCAAGTAGGAGGGGGCAATGAGCAGTTCTTC
j_gene: TRBJ2-1
d_gene: .
abundance: .
v_gene: TRBV3-1/TRBV3-2